This entry is about one T cell receptor (beta chain). The data belong to a study of blood T cell repertoires in COVID-19. Study-wide context: Both acute and convalescent COVID-19 samples were obtained from the United States, Italy and Spain. PBMCs, B-cell-depleted T cells, or T cells were the source of the cDNA or gDNA that made up the material.

V lost 4 bases to trimming and J lost 1 base, with 11 bases between them. CDR1 is SGHRS and CDR2 is YFSETQ in the germline V gene. CDR3 length: 14 residues. As handled by the study authors: Reference gene primer amplification gave nucleated cell count estimates. Assay used: immunoSEQ multiplex PCR; TCRdb lists only in-frame clones, some missing. V and J calls and clone size come straight from that table; D and trimming were deduced from the DNA. Of about 45,000 clones in the sample, 70% to 80% were seen once. The chain uses TRBV5-1 and TRBJ1-1, with TRBD1 as a possible D gene (5 bases). The clonotype was recovered from a man between 65 and 85 years old with acute or convalescent COVID-19. Specimen: peripheral blood. CDR3 bases: TGCGCCAGCAGCCCTTGGACATCGAACACTGAAGCTTTCTTT. This translates into CASSPWTSNTEAFF.